This TCR beta chain was recovered during a study of long-term antiretroviral therapy in people with HIV. Germline values: CDR1 MDHEN, CDR2 SYDVKM. V dropped 7 bases and J dropped 5; count of bases not matched to a gene: 14. This CDR3 region has 16 residues. This clone was picked up one time. Runs used v3.0 of the immunoSEQ assay and were done at survey level. The protocol was immunoSEQ multiplex PCR, while the TCRdb copy is restricted to in-frame clones and leaves out a portion. The sample holds some 28,000 clones, approximately 80% seen once. The clonotype comes from a man aged 35-49 years with HIV. This specimen consisted of unsorted PBMCs, obtained 0.3 years after starting antiretroviral therapy. The V call is TRBV28, the J call TRBJ2-7; 10 bases fit TRBD1. DNA of the CDR3: TGTGCCAGCACCAAACTTGACAGGGGGCGCCCCCACGAGCAGTACTTC. This codes for CASTKLDRGRPHEQYF.